This T cell receptor beta chain was sequenced in a study of shared clonotypes between healthy human individuals. Germline assignment: CDR1 MDHEN and CDR2 SYDVKM. V was pared by 8 bases and J by 12 bases, with 23 bases between. The CDR3 covers 14 residues. Using immunoSEQ multiplex PCR, the repertoire was profiled, and TCRdb retains in-frame clones only, with some absent. The table records roughly 1,500,000 clones, 97% to 99% of them present only once. The source material was naive CD4+ T cells sorted from blood. Subset of the sample: CD45RA+ positively selected. This chain connects TRBV28 to TRBJ2-1; D is unresolved. The receptor's source is a man aged 25 to 45 in good health. The chain's CDR3 is CASRERRPEVRQFF. The CDR3, as DNA: TGTGCCAGCCGAGAGCGCCGTCCCGAGGTTAGGCAGTTCTTC.